This record concerns one T cell receptor (beta chain) sequence. This clone was seen more than once but under ten times. Its antigen remains unidentified. No quality values exist for individual bases; no much larger clone is one base distant. The data were obtained in a study of OX40 agonist ivuxolimab in advanced cancers. Concerning the study at large: Ivuxolimab was a fully human IgG2 agonistic monoclonal antibody targeting the costimulatory receptor OX40 (CD134). Intravenous ivuxolimab was administered to patients every 2 weeks at six dose levels: 0.01, 0.1, 0.3, 1.5, 3 and 10 mg/kg. Among the roughly 52 dose-escalation patients, roughly 20 had hepatocellular carcinoma, roughly 15 melanoma, 9 renal cell carcinoma and 9 head and neck cancer. A male proportion of 82.7% and a mean age of approximately 62 years, ranging from about 23 to 79, were recorded for the dose-escalation cohort. Prior anti-PD-1, anti-PD-L1 or anti-CTLA-4 therapy was permitted, and about 40% of dose-escalation patients had received checkpoint inhibitors. Partial responses occurred in three dose-escalation patients, of whom one had hepatocellular carcinoma and two had cutaneous melanoma. Peripheral TCRbeta sequencing was intended to test whether TCR sequence diversity was altered and clonal T-cell expansion was caused by ivuxolimab. The monotherapy dose-escalation portion (N = 52 patients) of the phase I ivuxolimab trial is reported in the paper.

Patients with autoimmune disease history or receiving systemic immunosuppression were excluded from the trial. Peripheral blood for TCR sequencing was collected from all dose cohorts at baseline, on cycle 4 day 1, and on cycle 7 day 1. Samples came from an open-label, multicenter, first-in-human phase I dose-escalation trial of ivuxolimab. Adults with locally advanced or metastatic melanoma, renal cell carcinoma, hepatocellular carcinoma or head and neck squamous cell carcinoma were enrolled in the trial. CD4+ and CD8+ T cells were sorted separately from peripheral blood before TCR sequencing. Via the germline V gene (reference sequence), CDR1 is LNHDA and CDR2 SQIVND. From cysteine to phenylalanine, the CDR3 is 15 amino acids long. CDR3 DNA is the only sequence kept; it has 45 bases, read in frame from the first base. V and J lose 6 bases and 3 bases, and a span of 15 bases separates them. To sequence the TCRbeta CDR3 region, genomic DNA was isolated from the sorted cells. The immunoSEQ Assay was used to sequence the TCRbeta CDR3 regions. TCRdb stores this immuneACCESS table with in-frame sequences only. Part of the clones is absent; in the studies checked, under half of the shortfall reflects unresolved V genes, and no reason is known for the rest. The sample includes over 65,000 clones, with 86% observed a single time. The ten largest make up roughly 8% of the sample.

Paper-wide results and their limitations: Partial responders in the 0.1-3.0 mg/kg groups had among the lowest normalized peripheral clonal expansion, especially among CD8+ T cells. After ivuxolimab, CD8+ T cells had more expanded clones than CD4+ T cells on average. Low levels of normalized T-cell clonal expansion were also seen in some patients who did not respond. At doses of 0.1 to 3.0 mg/kg, clonal expansion of both CD4+ and CD8+ T cells in blood was seen between baseline and week 6. Antigen specificity was not determined for the clonally expanded peripheral T cells.

This chain is built from TRBV19 and TRBJ1-5; the D gene is perhaps TRBD1, from 6 matching bases. The receptor was derived from an adult with an advanced solid tumor such as melanoma, head and neck, liver or kidney cancer. The material was CD4+ or CD8+ T cells sorted from blood, obtained in a trial of the OX40 agonist ivuxolimab. The base sequence is TGTGCCAGTAGCTCGCTGGACAGAACCAATCAGCCCCAGCATTTT. This sequence encodes CASSSLDRTNQPQHF.